Below, one T cell receptor beta chain is given with its context. Its antigen is unidentified. The germline V gene encodes CDR1 SGHAT and CDR2 FQNNGV. V lost 3 bases and J 5 bases, leaving 13 bases between the germline ends. This CDR3 has 15 amino acids. This record belongs to a study of STAT5B mutations in CD4+ large granular lymphocyte leukemia. Profiling relied on immunoSEQ multiplex PCR, and the TCRdb table lists in-frame clones only, not all of them. Altogether fewer than 50,000 clones are present, about four fifths being singletons, with the ten largest covering around 0.57%. Whole-study results and caveats: CD4-sorted patient repertoires seemed more clonal than healthy CD4+ repertoires.

Sequencing input: CD4+ T cells from blood buffy coats. V is TRBV11-2 and J is TRBJ2-2; D not resolved. The source is a human donor in good health. The CDR3, as DNA: TGTGCCAGCAGCTTTTCCTCGGAAGGTACCGGGGAGCTGTTTTTT. As protein: CASSFSSEGTGELFF.